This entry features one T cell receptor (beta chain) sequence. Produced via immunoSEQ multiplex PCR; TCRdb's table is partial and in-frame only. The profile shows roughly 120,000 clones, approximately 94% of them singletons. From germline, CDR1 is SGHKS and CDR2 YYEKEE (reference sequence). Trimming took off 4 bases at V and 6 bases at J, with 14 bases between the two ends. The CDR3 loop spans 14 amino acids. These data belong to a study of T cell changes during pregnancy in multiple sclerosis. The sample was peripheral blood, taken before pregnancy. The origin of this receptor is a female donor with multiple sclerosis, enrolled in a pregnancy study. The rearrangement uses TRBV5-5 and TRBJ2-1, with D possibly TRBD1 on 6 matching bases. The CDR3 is CASSATGTLNEQFF. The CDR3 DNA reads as TGTGCCAGCAGCGCTACAGGGACACTCAATGAGCAGTTCTTC.